The next 13 T cell receptor beta chains were all read from a single sample in a study of T cells in localized non-small cell lung cancer. Clones were read by immunoSEQ multiplex PCR, and TCRdb kept only the in-frame ones, dropping some. The table has 20,000 to 25,000 clones, around 87% seen once. The material was PBMCs, obtained before any cancer treatment. Receptors were obtained from a man aged 35 to 69 with stage II squamous cell lung carcinoma.

This chain links TRBV19 with TRBJ1-1; D remains ambiguous. The CDR3 covers 14 residues. V was trimmed by 6 bases and J by 0 bases, leaving 11 bases between them. From germline, CDR1 is LNHDA and CDR2 SQIVND (reference sequence). The CDR3 DNA reads as TGTGCCAGTAGGTCCGCGGGCCTGAACACTGAAGCTTTCTTT. It codes for CASRSAGLNTEAFF.

This chain connects TRBV27 to TRBJ1-3; no reliable D call. The CDR3 contains 13 residues. From germline, CDR1 is MNHEY and CDR2 SMNVEV (reference sequence). V was shortened by 8 bases and J by 0 bases, with 8 bases between the two germline ends. This CDR3 reads CASSTVSGNTIYF. The DNA for the CDR3 is TGTGCCAGCTCAACCGTCTCTGGAAACACCATATATTTT.

The chain links TRBV30 to TRBJ1-1, with D hard to call. CDR1 is GTSNPN, CDR2 SVGIG, per germline (reference sequence). The CDR3 is made up of 14 amino acids. The V and J ends lost 0 bases and 0 bases respectively, with 8 bases between them. The CDR3 sequence: CAWSVWGVNTEAFF. In DNA form, the CDR3 reads TGTGCCTGGAGTGTCTGGGGAGTGAACACTGAAGCTTTCTTT.

J is TRBJ1-1 and V is TRBV5-6; D not certain. V was cut by 0 bases and J by 0 bases, with 12 bases left in between. The CDR3 contains 16 residues. In germline, CDR1 is SGHDT, CDR2 YYEEEE. The CDR3: CASSLADLIVNTEAFF. Here the CDR3 DNA reads TGTGCCAGCAGCTTGGCGGATTTGATAGTGAACACTGAAGCTTTCTTT. Supplemented by reference TRBV5-6 and TRBJ1-1, the full variable domain reads DAGVTQSPTHLIKTRGQQVTLRCSPKSGHDTVSWYQQALGQGPQFIFQYYEEEERQRGNFPDRFSGHQFPNYSSELNVNALLLGDSALYLCASSLADLIVNTEAFFGQGTRLTVV.

V is TRBV12-5 and J is TRBJ2-1; possible D gene TRBD2, 6 bases. The CDR3 is made up of 15 amino acids. The V and J ends lost 6 bases and 6 bases respectively, with 18 bases between them. Germline CDR1 reads LGHNT; CDR2 reads FRNRAP. The DNA for the CDR3 is TGTGCTAGTGGCCCTAGAGATCCGGGACTCAATGAGCAGTTCTTC. It is translated as CASGPRDPGLNEQFF.

The chain is built from TRBV6-5 and TRBJ1-2; 7 bases are a match to TRBD1. V lost 8 bases, J lost 3 bases, and 6 bases stayed unmatched. The CDR3 runs 13 residues. Looked up from germline, CDR1 is MNHEY and CDR2 is SVGAGI. Written as DNA, the CDR3 is TGTGCCAGCCACACAGGGGCTTACTATGGCTACACCTTC. Translated, it gives CASHTGAYYGYTF.

The V and J genes are TRBV6-6 and TRBJ2-3; 9 positions agree with TRBD2. Per germline, CDR1 MNHNY and CDR2 SVGAGI (reference sequence). The V gene end was trimmed by 0 bases and the J gene end by 0 bases; junction bases not matched to a gene: 1. The length of the CDR3 is 16 residues. For the CDR3, the DNA is TGTGCCAGCAGTTACTCGCGGGGGGGCAGCACAGATACGCAGTATTTT. Residues: CASSYSRGGSTDTQYF.

The V gene is TRBV5-4, the J gene TRBJ2-2; D not resolved. V shed 4 bases and J shed 6 bases, with 19 bases lying between them. Germline-derived CDR1 and CDR2 are SGHNT and YYREEE (reference sequence). The CDR3 totals 16 residues. CDR3 bases: TGTGCCAGCAGCAATCCACGGCTAGGCCCAGCCGGGGAGCTGTTTTTT. Translating it yields CASSNPRLGPAGELFF.

The gene calls are TRBV10-3 and TRBJ1-4; D might be TRBD1 (5 bases). The V and J ends lost 7 bases and 5 bases respectively, with 8 bases between them. The germline gives CDR1 ENHRY, CDR2 SYGVKD. The CDR3 is 12 residues long. DNA for the CDR3: TGTGCCATCAAGGGGCCGAATGAAAAACTGTTTTTT. Its protein is CAIKGPNEKLFF.

This clone was seen only once. The chain combines TRBV6-5 with TRBJ2-1; 9 nucleotides line up with TRBD1. V dropped 6 bases and J dropped 2; count of bases not matched to a gene: 5. The CDR3 sequence is 15 residues long. The germline V gene encodes CDR1 MNHEY and CDR2 SVGAGI. The CDR3 coding sequence is TGTGCCAGCAGAGCTACAGGGGGCCCCTACAATGAGCAGTTCTTC. Residues: CASRATGGPYNEQFF.

This chain uses TRBV6-5 with TRBJ1-2, with 11 bases matching TRBD1. V shed 5 bases and J 8 bases; nucleotides not matched to a gene: 7. Germline V gene lookup returns CDR1 MNHEY and CDR2 SVGAGI. There are 14 residues in the CDR3. CDR3 bases: TGTGCCAGCAGTCCCGGACAGGGGGCGCACGGCTACACCTTC. This codes for CASSPGQGAHGYTF.

This chain uses TRBV19 with TRBJ1-2; D remains unclear. The CDR3 is 12 amino acids. Germline CDR1 is LNHDA and CDR2 is SQIVND (reference sequence). The V and J ends lost 6 bases and 4 bases respectively, with 9 bases between them. The CDR3 reads CASSGISYGYTF. CDR3 DNA: TGTGCCAGTAGCGGGATCAGCTATGGCTACACCTTC.

The rearrangement links TRBV6-1 to TRBJ2-3, with D tentatively TRBD1 (7 bases). The CDR3 has 14 residues. V lost 6 bases and J lost 4, with 14 bases in between. The V gene's germline CDR1 is MNHNS and CDR2 SASEGT. For the CDR3, the DNA is TGTGCCAGCAGCCCCCAGGGGGGTGCAGATACGCAGTATTTT. This sequence encodes CASSPQGGADTQYF.